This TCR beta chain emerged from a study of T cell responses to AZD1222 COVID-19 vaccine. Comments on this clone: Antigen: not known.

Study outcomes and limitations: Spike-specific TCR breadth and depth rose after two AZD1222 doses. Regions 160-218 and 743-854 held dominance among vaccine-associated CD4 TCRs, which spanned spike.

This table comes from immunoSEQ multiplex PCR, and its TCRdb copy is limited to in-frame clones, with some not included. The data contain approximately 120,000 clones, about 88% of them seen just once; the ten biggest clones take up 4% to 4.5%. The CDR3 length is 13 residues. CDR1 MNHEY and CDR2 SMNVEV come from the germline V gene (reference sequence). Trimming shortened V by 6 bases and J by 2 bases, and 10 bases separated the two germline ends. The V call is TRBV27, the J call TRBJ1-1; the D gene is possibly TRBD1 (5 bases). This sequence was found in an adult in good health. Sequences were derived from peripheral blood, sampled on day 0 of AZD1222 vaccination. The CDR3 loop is CASRPTGNTEAFF. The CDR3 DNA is TGTGCCAGCAGACCTACAGGAAACACTGAAGCTTTCTTT.